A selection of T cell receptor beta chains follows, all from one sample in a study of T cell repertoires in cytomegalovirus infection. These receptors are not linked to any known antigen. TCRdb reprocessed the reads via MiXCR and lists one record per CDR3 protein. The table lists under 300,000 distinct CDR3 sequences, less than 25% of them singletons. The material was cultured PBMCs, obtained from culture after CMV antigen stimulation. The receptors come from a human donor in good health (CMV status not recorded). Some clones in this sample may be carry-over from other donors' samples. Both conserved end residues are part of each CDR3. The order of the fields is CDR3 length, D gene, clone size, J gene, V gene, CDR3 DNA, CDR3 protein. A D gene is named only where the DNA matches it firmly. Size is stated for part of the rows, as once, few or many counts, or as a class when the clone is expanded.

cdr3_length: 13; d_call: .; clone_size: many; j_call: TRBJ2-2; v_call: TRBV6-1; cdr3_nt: TGTGCCAGCCCCTCGACGGACACCGGGGAGCTGTTTTTT; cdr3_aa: CASPSTDTGELFF
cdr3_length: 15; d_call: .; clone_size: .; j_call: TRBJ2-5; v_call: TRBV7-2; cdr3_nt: TGTGCCAGCAGCCCTGTGGGCGGCACGAGAAAGACCCAGTACTTC; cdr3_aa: CASSPVGGTRKTQYF
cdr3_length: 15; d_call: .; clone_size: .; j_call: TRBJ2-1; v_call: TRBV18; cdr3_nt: TGTGCCAGCTCACCACGGGTCCGTTTCCGCGATGAGCAGTTCTTC; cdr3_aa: CASSPRVRFRDEQFF
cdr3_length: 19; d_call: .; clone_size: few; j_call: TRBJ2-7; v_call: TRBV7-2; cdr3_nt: TGTGCCAGCAGCTTAGTAGTCTTTTCAAGGCGGGCGAACTCCTACGAGCAGTACTTC; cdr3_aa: CASSLVVFSRRANSYEQYF
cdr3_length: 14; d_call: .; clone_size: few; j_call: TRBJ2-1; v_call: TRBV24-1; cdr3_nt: TGTGCCACCAGTGACCCTAAGGGTCCAAGGGAGCAGTTCTTC; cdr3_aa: CATSDPKGPREQFF
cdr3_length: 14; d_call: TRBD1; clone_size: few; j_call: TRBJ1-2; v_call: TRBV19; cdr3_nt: TGTGCCAGTAGTCTAAGGACAGGCCTACCTGGCTGCACCTTC; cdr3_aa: CASSLRTGLPGCTF
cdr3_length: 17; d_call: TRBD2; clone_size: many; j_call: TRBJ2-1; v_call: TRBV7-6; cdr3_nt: TGTGCCAGCAGCTTGAGCGGGGAGACTAGCTCCTACAATGAGCAGTTCTTC; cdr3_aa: CASSLSGETSSYNEQFF
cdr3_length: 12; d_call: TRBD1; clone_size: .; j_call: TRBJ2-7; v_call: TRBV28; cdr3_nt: TGTGCCAGCAGGGCACAGGGGCTCGAGCAGTACTTC; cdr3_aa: CASRAQGLEQYF
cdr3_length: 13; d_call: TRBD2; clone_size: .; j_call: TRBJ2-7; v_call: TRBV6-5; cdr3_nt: TGTGCCAGCAGGCGGACTAGCCTGGCGGAGCAGTACTTC; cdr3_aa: CASRRTSLAEQYF
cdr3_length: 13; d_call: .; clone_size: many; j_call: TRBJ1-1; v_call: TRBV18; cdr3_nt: TGTGCCAGCAGTCCAGGGGAGAACACTGAAGCTTTCTTT; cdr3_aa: CASSPGENTEAFF
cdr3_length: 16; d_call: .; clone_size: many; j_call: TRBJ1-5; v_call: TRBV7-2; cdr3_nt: TGTGCCAGCAGCTTTATGGGGGTGGGGTTGAATCAGCCCCAGCATTTT; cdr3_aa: CASSFMGVGLNQPQHF
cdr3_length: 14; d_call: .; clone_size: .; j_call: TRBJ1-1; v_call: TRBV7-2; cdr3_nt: TGTGCCAGCAGCGGATACAGGTTGGACACTGAAGCTTTCTTT; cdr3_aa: CASSGYRLDTEAFF
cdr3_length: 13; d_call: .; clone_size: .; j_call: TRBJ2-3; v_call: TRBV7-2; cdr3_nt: TGTGCCAGCAGCTTCCCGTGGGGAGATACGCAGTATTTT; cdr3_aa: CASSFPWGDTQYF
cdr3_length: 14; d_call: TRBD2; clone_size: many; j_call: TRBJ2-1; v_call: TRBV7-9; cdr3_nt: TGTGCCAGCAGCCCGTGGAGACTAGCCAATGAGCAGTTCTTC; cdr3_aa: CASSPWRLANEQFF
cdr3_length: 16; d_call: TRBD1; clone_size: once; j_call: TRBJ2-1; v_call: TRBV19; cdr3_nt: TGTGCCAGTAGTATGGGCCAGGGGGTCACCTACAATGAGCAGTTCTTC; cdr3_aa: CASSMGQGVTYNEQFF
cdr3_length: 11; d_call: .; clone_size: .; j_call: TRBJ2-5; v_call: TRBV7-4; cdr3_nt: TGTGCCAGCACCCACCAAGAGACCCAGTACTTC; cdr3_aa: CASTHQETQYF
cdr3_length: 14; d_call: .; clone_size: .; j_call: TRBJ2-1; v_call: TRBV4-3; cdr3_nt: TGCGCCAGCAGCCAGACAGTGGGCTACAATGAGCAGTTCTTC; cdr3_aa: CASSQTVGYNEQFF
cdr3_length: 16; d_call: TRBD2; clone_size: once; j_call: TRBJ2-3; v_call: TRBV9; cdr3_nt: TGTGCCAGCAGCGTAGGCGTAGCGGGAGGCACAGATACGCAGTATTTT; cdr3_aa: CASSVGVAGGTDTQYF
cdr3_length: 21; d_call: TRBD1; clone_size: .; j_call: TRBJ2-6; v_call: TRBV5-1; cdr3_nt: TGCGCCAGCAGCTTGGGACAGGGTTACGCGGGCGGAAGCTCTGGGGCCAACGTCCTGACTTTC; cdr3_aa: CASSLGQGYAGGSSGANVLTF
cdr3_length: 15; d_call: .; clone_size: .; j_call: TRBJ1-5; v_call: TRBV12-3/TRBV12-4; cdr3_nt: TGTGCCAGCAGTTCGCCCGGGCAGAATAATCAGCCCCAGCATTTT; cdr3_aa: CASSSPGQNNQPQHF
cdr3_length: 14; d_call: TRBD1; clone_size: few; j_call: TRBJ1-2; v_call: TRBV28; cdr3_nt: TGTGCCAGCAGGATGGTAGGACAGGGTCTAGGCTACACCTTC; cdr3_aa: CASRMVGQGLGYTF
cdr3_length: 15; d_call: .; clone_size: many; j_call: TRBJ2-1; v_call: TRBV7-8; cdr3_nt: TGTGCCAGCAGCTACCGGTGGGGGGCCAACAATGAGCAGTTCTTC; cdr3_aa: CASSYRWGANNEQFF
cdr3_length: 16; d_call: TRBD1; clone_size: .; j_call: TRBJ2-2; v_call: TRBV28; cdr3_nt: TGTGCCAGCACCCAAGGGGGACAGATCCGCACCGGGGAGCTGTTTTTT; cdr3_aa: CASTQGGQIRTGELFF
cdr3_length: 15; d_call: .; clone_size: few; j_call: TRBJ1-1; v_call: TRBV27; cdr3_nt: TGTGCCAGCAGTATAACAGGGACCTTGAACACTGAAGCTTTCTTT; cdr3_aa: CASSITGTLNTEAFF
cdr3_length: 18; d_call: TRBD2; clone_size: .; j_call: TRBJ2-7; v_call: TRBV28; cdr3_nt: TGTGCCAGCAGAGCCATAGCGGGAGGCAGCCCCGACCCCTACGAGCAGTACTTC; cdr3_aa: CASRAIAGGSPDPYEQYF
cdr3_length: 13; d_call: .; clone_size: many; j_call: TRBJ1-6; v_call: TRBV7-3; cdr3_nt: TGTGCCAGCAGCCAACAGGGCGCTGGGGCCCTCCACTTT; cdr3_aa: CASSQQGAGALHF
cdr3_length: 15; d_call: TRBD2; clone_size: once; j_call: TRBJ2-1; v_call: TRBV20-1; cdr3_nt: TGCAGTGCTAGTAGGCTAGCGGGAGGGCCTAATGAGCAGTTCTTC; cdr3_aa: CSASRLAGGPNEQFF
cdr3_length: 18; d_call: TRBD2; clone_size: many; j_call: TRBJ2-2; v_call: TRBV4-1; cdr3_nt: TGCGCCAGCAGCCAGGTTAGCGGGAGGGACCGAGGCACCGGGGAGCTGTTTTTT; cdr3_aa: CASSQVSGRDRGTGELFF
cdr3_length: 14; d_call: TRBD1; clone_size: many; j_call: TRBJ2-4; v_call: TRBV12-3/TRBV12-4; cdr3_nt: TGTGCCAGCAGCACCACCGGACAGGGGAACATTCAGTACTTC; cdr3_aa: CASSTTGQGNIQYF
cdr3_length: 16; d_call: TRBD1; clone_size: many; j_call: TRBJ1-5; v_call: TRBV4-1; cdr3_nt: TGCGCCAGCAGCCAGACGACAGGGGCTTCGAATCAGCCCCAGCATTTT; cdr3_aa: CASSQTTGASNQPQHF
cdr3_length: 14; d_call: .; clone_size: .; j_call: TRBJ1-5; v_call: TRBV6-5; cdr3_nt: TGTGCCAGCAGAAAAAGGGAGGGGGTGCAGCCCCAGCATTTT; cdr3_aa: CASRKREGVQPQHF
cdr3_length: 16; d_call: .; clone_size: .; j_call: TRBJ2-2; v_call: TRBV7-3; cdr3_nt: TGTGCCAGCAGCTTTACACGGACACGGAACACCGGGGAGCTGTTTTTT; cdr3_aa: CASSFTRTRNTGELFF
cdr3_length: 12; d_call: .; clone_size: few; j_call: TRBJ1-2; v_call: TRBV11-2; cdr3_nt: TGTGCCAGCAGCTTAGAGGGGGACGGCTACACCTTC; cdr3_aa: CASSLEGDGYTF
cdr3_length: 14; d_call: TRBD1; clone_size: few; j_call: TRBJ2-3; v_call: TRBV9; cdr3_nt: TGTGCCAGCAGCGGGACAGGCATCACAGATACGCAGTATTTT; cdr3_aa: CASSGTGITDTQYF
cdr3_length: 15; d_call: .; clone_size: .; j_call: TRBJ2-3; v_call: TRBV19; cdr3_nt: TGTGCCAGTAGAGCAGCGGCCTATAGCACAGATACGCAGTATTTT; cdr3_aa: CASRAAAYSTDTQYF
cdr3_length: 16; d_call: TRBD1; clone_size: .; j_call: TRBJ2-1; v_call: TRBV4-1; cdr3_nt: TGCGCCAGCAGCCAAATACCCGGACAGGGCTACAATGAGCAGTTCTTC; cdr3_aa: CASSQIPGQGYNEQFF
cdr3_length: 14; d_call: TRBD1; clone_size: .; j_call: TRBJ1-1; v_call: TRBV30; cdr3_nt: TGTGCCTGGACCTCCGGGACAGTTAACACTGAAGCTTTCTTT; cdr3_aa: CAWTSGTVNTEAFF
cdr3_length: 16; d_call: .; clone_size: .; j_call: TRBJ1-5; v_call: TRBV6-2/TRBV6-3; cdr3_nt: TGTGCCAGCGGTACCGACCGAGGAGCCCCTAATCAGCCCCAGCATTTT; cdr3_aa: CASGTDRGAPNQPQHF
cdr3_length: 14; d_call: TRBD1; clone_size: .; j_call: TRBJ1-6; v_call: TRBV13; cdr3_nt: TGTGCCAGCAGCTTAGACAGGGGGGCTTCACCCCTCCACTTT; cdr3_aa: CASSLDRGASPLHF
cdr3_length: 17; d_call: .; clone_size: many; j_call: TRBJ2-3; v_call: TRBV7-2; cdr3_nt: TGTGCCAGCAGCCAACTCCGACAGGTGCCTAGCACAGATACGCAGTATTTT; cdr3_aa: CASSQLRQVPSTDTQYF
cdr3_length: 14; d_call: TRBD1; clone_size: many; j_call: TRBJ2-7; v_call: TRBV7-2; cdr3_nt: TGTGCCAGCAGCAAGAGACAGGGACACTACGAGCAGTACTTC; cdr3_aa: CASSKRQGHYEQYF
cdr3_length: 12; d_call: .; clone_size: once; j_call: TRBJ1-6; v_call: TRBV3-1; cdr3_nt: TGTGCCAGCAGCCGGGGGGAGTCACCCCTCCACTTT; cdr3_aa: CASSRGESPLHF
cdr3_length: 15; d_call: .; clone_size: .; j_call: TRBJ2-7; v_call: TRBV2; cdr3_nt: TGTGCCAGCACCCCACTCACGACAGTGACTTACGAGCAGTACTTC; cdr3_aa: CASTPLTTVTYEQYF
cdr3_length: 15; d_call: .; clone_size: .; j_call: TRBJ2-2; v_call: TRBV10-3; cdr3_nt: TGTGCCATCAGACTCCGGGACCAAAACACCGGGGAGCTGTTTTTT; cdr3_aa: CAIRLRDQNTGELFF
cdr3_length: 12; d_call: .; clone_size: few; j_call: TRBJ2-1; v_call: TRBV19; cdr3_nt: TGTGCCAGTAGTTTCCCTTGGAGAGAGCAGTTCTTC; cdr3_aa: CASSFPWREQFF
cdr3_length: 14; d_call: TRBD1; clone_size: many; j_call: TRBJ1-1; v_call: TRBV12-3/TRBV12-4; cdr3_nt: TGTGCCAGCAGTTACCCCGGGACAGGACCCGGAGCTTTCTTT; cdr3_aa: CASSYPGTGPGAFF
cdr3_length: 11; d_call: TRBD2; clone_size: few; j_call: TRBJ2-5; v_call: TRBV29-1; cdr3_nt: TGCAGCGTTGGTAGCGGGGAGACCCAGTACTTC; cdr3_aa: CSVGSGETQYF
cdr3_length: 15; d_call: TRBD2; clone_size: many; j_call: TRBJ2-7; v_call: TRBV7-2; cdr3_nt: TGTGCCAGCAGCTTATGGACTAGCGGAGCCTACGAGCAGTACTTC; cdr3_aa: CASSLWTSGAYEQYF
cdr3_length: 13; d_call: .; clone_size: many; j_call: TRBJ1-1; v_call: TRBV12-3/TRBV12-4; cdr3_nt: TGTGCCAGCAGTTCCCGGAGGGATACTGAAGCTTTCTTT; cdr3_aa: CASSSRRDTEAFF
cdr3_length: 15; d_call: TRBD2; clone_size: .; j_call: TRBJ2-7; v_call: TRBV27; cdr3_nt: TGTGCCAGCAGTTCAATAGGACTAGCGAGCTACGAGCAGTACTTC; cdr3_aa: CASSSIGLASYEQYF
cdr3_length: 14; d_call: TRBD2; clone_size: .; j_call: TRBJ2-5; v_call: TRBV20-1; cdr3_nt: TGCAGTGCTAGTTACGGGAGGGCCCGGGAGACCCAGTACTTC; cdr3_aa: CSASYGRARETQYF
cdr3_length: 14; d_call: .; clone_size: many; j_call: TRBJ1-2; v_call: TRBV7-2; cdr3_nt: TGTGCCAGCAGCTTCTCAGTCGGTTCTGGTGGCTACACCTTC; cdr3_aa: CASSFSVGSGGYTF
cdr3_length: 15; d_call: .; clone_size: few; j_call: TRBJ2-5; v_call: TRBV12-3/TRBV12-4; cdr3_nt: TGTGCCAGCAGTTTTATCGGGGGGCTGAAAGAGACCCAGTACTTC; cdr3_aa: CASSFIGGLKETQYF
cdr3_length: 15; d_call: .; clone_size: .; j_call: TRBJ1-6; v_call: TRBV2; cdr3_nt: TGTGCCAGCAGTGCATCGCCCAGGGATAATTCACCCCTCCACTTT; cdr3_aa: CASSASPRDNSPLHF
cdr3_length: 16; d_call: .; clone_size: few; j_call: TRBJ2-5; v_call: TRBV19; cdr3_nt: TGTGCCAGTAGTACCCCTACCCAACAACGCCAAGAGACCCAGTACTTC; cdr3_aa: CASSTPTQQRQETQYF
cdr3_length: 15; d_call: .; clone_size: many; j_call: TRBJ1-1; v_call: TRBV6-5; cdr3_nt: TGTGCCAGCAGTCCCCTTCTGGCGGGGGGCGCTGAAGCTTTCTTT; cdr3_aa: CASSPLLAGGAEAFF
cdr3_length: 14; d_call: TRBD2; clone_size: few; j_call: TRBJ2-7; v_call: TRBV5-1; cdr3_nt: TGCGCCAGCAGCCCAGGACTAGCGGATAACGAGCAGTACTTC; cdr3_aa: CASSPGLADNEQYF